The 28 T cell receptor beta chains below all came from one sample that was sequenced in a study of cytomegalovirus exposure and HLA in healthy donors. PCR was performed using 60 Vbeta and 13 Jbeta primers. Libraries were prepared by immunoSEQ multiplex PCR; TCRdb keeps only in-frame clonotypes and omits some of them. Here the sample spans about 140,000 clones, around 85% being singletons. Specimen: PBMCs. The receptors here all came from a female donor in good health and CMV-seronegative.

Only one count was recorded for this clone. This CDR3 is also generated by other DNA sequences in the sample. This chain links TRBV6-5 with TRBJ1-2; 10 bases match TRBD1. The CDR3 runs to 15 residues. CDR1 MNHEY and CDR2 SVGAGI come from the germline V gene. The trim removed 3 bases at V and 8 bases at J, leaving 9 bases unmatched. The CDR3 DNA follows: TGTGCCAGCAGTTATTTGACGACAGGGGGCTCCGGCTACACCTTC. Its translation is CASSYLTTGGSGYTF.

V and J are TRBV7-6 and TRBJ2-5; 10 bases fit TRBD2. CDR1 is SGHVS and CDR2 is FNYEAQ in the germline V gene. The CDR3 contains 19 residues. V shed 1 base and J 4 bases; nucleotides not matched to a gene: 15. CDR3 residues: CASSLVVSSGRGSGETQYF. The CDR3 DNA reads TGTGCCAGCAGCTTAGTAGTTTCTAGCGGGAGAGGGAGTGGAGAGACCCAGTACTTC.

This chain joins TRBV28 and TRBJ2-2; 13 bases are shared with TRBD2. With V trimmed by 6 bases and J by 5 bases, 12 bases remained unmatched. The CDR3 is 18 residues long. The germline CDR1 and CDR2 sequences are MDHEN and SYDVKM. CDR3 sequence (DNA): TGTGCCAGCAGCTCTCTTGGACTAGCGGGAGTGGGAACCGGGGAGCTGTTTTTT. It specifies CASSSLGLAGVGTGELFF. Variable domain in full (rest from reference TRBV28 and TRBJ2-2): DVKVTQSSRYLVKRTGEKVFLECVQDMDHENMFWYRQDPGLGLRLIYFSYDVKMKEKGDIPEGYSVSREKKERFSLILESASTNQTSMYLCASSSLGLAGVGTGELFFGEGSRLTVL.

This sequence joins TRBV27 and TRBJ2-6; 16 positions agree with TRBD2. CDR3 length: 20 amino acids. V lost 6 bases to trimming and J lost 0 bases; unmatched junction nucleotides: 8. Germline V gene sequence: CDR1 MNHEY, CDR2 SMNVEV (reference sequence). CDR3 loop: CASRVGTSGRAYSGANVLTF. In DNA, the CDR3 is TGTGCCAGCAGGGTAGGGACTAGCGGGAGGGCCTACTCTGGGGCCAACGTCCTGACTTTC.

The chain employs TRBV5-1 and TRBJ1-1; D gene ambiguous. The V gene's germline CDR1 is SGHRS and CDR2 YFSETQ. Trimming took off 0 bases at V and 4 bases at J, with 13 bases between the two ends. This CDR3 has 15 amino acids. The CDR3 nucleotides read TGCGCCAGCAGCTTGGACCCCGGGGTAGGCACTGAAGCTTTCTTT. Its protein product is CASSLDPGVGTEAFF.

The chain's CDR3 is CASSSDGQGISDTQYF. The CDR3 coding sequence is TGCGCCAGCAGCTCTGACGGACAGGGAATCTCAGATACGCAGTATTTT. The V call is TRBV5-1, the J call TRBJ2-3, with 8 bases matching TRBD1. Germline-derived CDR1 and CDR2 are SGHRS and YFSETQ. There are 16 residues in the CDR3. Trimming removed 3 bases from V and 4 bases from J; junction bases left unmatched: 10.

Notes on this clone: As the CDR3 is not closed by the conserved phenylalanine or tryptophan, this likely results from a read error. The DNA is omitted, as the CDR3 cannot be located on it reliably, and the CDR3 follows TCRdb's listing. V and J are TRBV7-9 and TRBJ1-1. Looked up from germline, CDR1 is SEHNR and CDR2 is FQNEAQ (reference sequence). The CDR3 contains 11 residues when both ends are counted. CDR3 in amino acids: CASSESTEALV.

This clone was counted a single time. The V call is TRBV5-4, the J call TRBJ1-1; TRBD1 agrees at 9 bases. CDR1 is SGHNT and CDR2 is YYREEE in the germline V gene (reference sequence). CDR3 length: 13 amino acids. V was pared by 4 bases and J by 3 bases, with 1 base of the junction left unmatched. CDR3 amino acids: CASSRTGDTEAFF. The CDR3 bases are TGTGCCAGCAGCCGGACAGGGGACACTGAAGCTTTCTTT.

This chain connects TRBV14 to TRBJ2-7; D is undetermined. The CDR3 length is 13 residues. Germline CDR1 reads SGHDN; CDR2 reads FVKESK. V dropped 6 bases and J dropped 3 bases, with 12 bases sitting between them. This chain's CDR3 is CASSYNTLYEQYF. CDR3 nucleotide sequence: TGTGCCAGCAGTTACAACACCCTCTACGAGCAGTACTTC. Filled out from reference TRBV14 and TRBJ2-7, the complete variable domain reads EAGVTQFPSHSVIEKGQTVTLRCDPISGHDNLYWYRRVMGKEIKFLLHFVKESKQDESGMPNNRFLAERTGGTYSTLKVQPAELEDSGVYFCASSYNTLYEQYFGPGTRLTVT.

V usage is TRBV28 and J usage is TRBJ1-5; D not resolved. CDR1 is MDHEN, CDR2 SYDVKM, per germline. The V gene lost 6 bases and the J gene lost 5 bases, with 8 bases spanning the gap. This CDR3 comprises 12 residues. Written as DNA, the CDR3 is TGTGCCAGCAGCGAGATGGATCAGCCCCAGCATTTT. This codes for CASSEMDQPQHF.

The V call is TRBV28, the J call TRBJ2-2; possible D gene TRBD1, 6 bases. The V gene's germline CDR1 is MDHEN and CDR2 SYDVKM. CDR3 length: 13 residues. Trimming left V 2 bases short and J 9 bases short, with 10 bases between. The CDR3 sequence: CASSLRDKWELFF. In DNA, the CDR3 is TGTGCCAGCAGTTTAAGGGACAAGTGGGAGCTGTTTTTT.

Regarding this clone: The same CDR3 arises from other DNA sequences in this sample as well. This chain connects TRBV27 to TRBJ1-1; possibly TRBD1 for D (5 bases). This CDR3 is 14 amino acids long. V was shortened by 2 bases and J by 2 bases, with 9 bases between the two germline ends. Germline-derived CDR1 and CDR2 are MNHEY and SMNVEV (reference sequence). CDR3 in DNA: TGTGCCAGCAGTTTAGCGGGGGGAAACACTGAAGCTTTCTTT. It translates to CASSLAGGNTEAFF.

There are a few counts of this clone. The chain couples TRBV5-6 to TRBJ1-2; 8 positions match TRBD1. Germline lookup yields CDR1 SGHDT and CDR2 YYEEEE. This CDR3 has 13 amino acids. With 4 bases clipped from V and 3 bases from J, the junction kept 2 bases outside the gene matches. The CDR3 nucleotides are TGTGCCAGCAGCAAGACAGGGGACTATGGCTACACCTTC. Its translation: CASSKTGDYGYTF.

This chain joins TRBV7-9 and TRBJ2-5; 8 positions match TRBD2. V was pared by 0 bases and J by 5 bases, with 5 bases of the junction left unmatched. Germline CDR1 reads SEHNR; CDR2 reads FQNEAQ (reference sequence). The CDR3 runs to 15 residues. CDR3 region: CASSLAQRELETQYF. CDR3 bases: TGTGCCAGCAGCTTAGCCCAGCGGGAGTTGGAGACCCAGTACTTC.

The chain joins TRBV30 to TRBJ2-1; D possibly corresponds to TRBD2 (5 bases). CDR1 and CDR2 (germline): GTSNPN, SVGIG (reference sequence). The CDR3 is 14 residues long. V was cut by 2 bases and J by 0 bases, with 8 bases left in between. CDR3 nucleotides: TGTGCCTGGAGTTCGGGGAGCTCCTACAATGAGCAGTTCTTC. Translation: CAWSSGSSYNEQFF.

The chain recombines TRBV12-5 with TRBJ2-7, with 8 positions matching TRBD1. V was clipped by 0 bases and J by 4 bases; unmatched bases: 8. The CDR3 is 16 amino acids. Germline CDR1 and CDR2: LGHNT and FRNRAP. The CDR3 reads CASGLVPDRGRYEQYF. For the CDR3, the DNA is TGTGCTAGTGGTTTGGTACCAGACAGGGGAAGGTACGAGCAGTACTTC. The whole variable domain, filled in from reference TRBV12-5 and TRBJ2-7, reads DARVTQTPRHKVTEMGQEVTMRCQPILGHNTVFWYRQTMMQGLELLAYFRNRAPLDDSGMPKDRFSAEMPDATLATLKIQPSEPRDSAVYFCASGLVPDRGRYEQYFGPGTRLTVT.

The chain employs TRBV7-9 and TRBJ2-5; D perhaps matches TRBD2 (6 bases). This CDR3 is built from 14 residues. Germline V lookup: CDR1 SEHNR, CDR2 FQNEAQ (reference sequence). Trimming took 1 base from V and 3 from J, leaving 9 bases between them. The CDR3 bases are TGTGCCAGCAGCTTAGTTTGGGGGGAAGAGACCCAGTACTTC. As protein: CASSLVWGEETQYF. Combining the CDR3 with reference TRBV7-9 and TRBJ2-5 gives the whole variable domain DTGVSQNPRHKITKRGQNVTFRCDPISEHNRLYWYRQTLGQGPEFLTYFQNEAQLEKSRLLSDRFSAERPKGSFSTLEIQRTEQGDSAMYLCASSLVWGEETQYFGPGTRLLVL.

The chain uses TRBV2 and TRBJ2-7, with 7 nucleotides matching TRBD1. Germline V CDR1 and CDR2: SNHLY, FYNNEI. V gave up 5 bases and J gave up 0 bases; unmatched junction bases: 4. The CDR3 contains 14 residues. CDR3 loop: CASSTDRSSYEQYF. CDR3 sequence (DNA): TGTGCCAGCAGTACGGACAGGAGCTCCTACGAGCAGTACTTC.

The chain carries TRBV29-1 and TRBJ2-1, with 8 bases matching TRBD2. Germline-derived CDR1 and CDR2 are SQVTM and ANQGSEA. This CDR3 contains 16 residues. The ends lost 7 bases at V and 4 bases at J; junction bases unmatched: 15. The CDR3 nucleotides are TGCAGCGATAAAAGCCCCTGGTTAGCGGGATACAATGAGCAGTTCTTC. Translating it yields CSDKSPWLAGYNEQFF.

This clone showed up just once. The chain is built from TRBV28 and TRBJ2-7, with D possibly TRBD1 on 6 matching bases. This CDR3 region has 14 residues. Between the trimmed V and J ends, which lost 2 bases and 3 bases, there was a span of 11 bases. Looked up from germline, CDR1 is MDHEN and CDR2 is SYDVKM. The CDR3: CASSLPPRGYEQYF. CDR3 bases: TGTGCCAGCAGTTTACCCCCCAGGGGCTACGAGCAGTACTTC.

The CDR3 sequence: CSVEGDSGNTIYF. The CDR3 DNA is TGCAGCGTTGAAGGCGACTCTGGAAACACCATATATTTT. This chain connects TRBV29-1 to TRBJ1-3, with D hard to call. The germline CDR1 and CDR2 sequences are SQVTM and ANQGSEA. The V gene lost 1 base and the J gene lost 0 bases, with 4 bases spanning the gap. The CDR3 covers 13 residues.

The V and J genes are TRBV6-5 and TRBJ2-7; possibly TRBD2 for D (6 bases). V gave up 5 bases and J gave up 2 bases, with 13 bases separating them. Germline V lookup: CDR1 MNHEY, CDR2 SVGAGI. This CDR3 region has 14 residues. Here the CDR3 DNA reads TGTGCCAGCAGTCCAAGGAGGGAGCCCTACGAGCAGTACTTC. Amino acid sequence: CASSPRREPYEQYF.

This chain connects TRBV30 to TRBJ2-7, with 11 bases aligning to TRBD2. The CDR3 covers 17 residues. Germline CDR1 reads GTSNPN; CDR2 reads SVGIG (reference sequence). Losses at the gene ends were 3 bases for V and 0 bases for J; bases not matched to a gene: 10. The CDR3 region is CAWSSGGLAESSYEQYF. CDR3 sequence (DNA): TGTGCCTGGAGCTCCGGGGGACTAGCGGAATCCTCCTACGAGCAGTACTTC.

This clone was recorded once. The genes are TRBV5-4 and TRBJ1-2; TRBD1 agrees at 8 bases. Germline lookup yields CDR1 SGHNT and CDR2 YYREEE (reference sequence). The CDR3 has 16 amino acids. Unmatched junction bases numbered 10, after V lost 3 bases and J lost 3 bases. The CDR3 reads CASSSIQGVRDYGYTF. Here the CDR3 DNA reads TGTGCCAGCAGCTCGATACAGGGGGTAAGGGACTATGGCTACACCTTC.

V gene TRBV5-4 combines with J gene TRBJ1-6, with TRBD1 matching over 7 bases. Germline CDR1 SGHNT, CDR2 YYREEE (reference sequence). Trimming cost V 2 bases and J 5 bases; bases outside gene matches: 1. This CDR3 has 14 amino acids. The CDR3 is CASSLQGNNSPLHF. In DNA, the CDR3 is TGTGCCAGCAGCTTACAGGGGAATAATTCACCCCTCCACTTT. Using reference TRBV5-4 and TRBJ1-6 for the parts outside the CDR3, the full variable domain is ETGVTQSPTHLIKTRGQQVTLRCSSQSGHNTVSWYQQALGQGPQFIFQYYREEENGRGNFPPRFSGLQFPNYSSELNVNALELDDSALYLCASSLQGNNSPLHFGNGTRLTVT.

The chain is built from TRBV5-1 and TRBJ2-7, with TRBD1 identical over 11 bases. The CDR3 is 14 residues long. CDR1 and CDR2 (germline): SGHRS, YFSETQ. J lost 3 bases, V lost 3 bases, and 2 bases had no gene match. CDR3 nucleotides: TGCGCCAGCAGCTCCGGGACAGGGGGCTACGAGCAGTACTTC. Protein product: CASSSGTGGYEQYF.

V gene TRBV2 combines with J gene TRBJ1-5; TRBD1 might be the D (6 bases). This CDR3 contains 10 residues. V gave up 8 bases and J gave up 10 bases, with 9 bases separating them. Germline lookup yields CDR1 SNHLY and CDR2 FYNNEI. The CDR3 DNA reads TGTGCCAGCCGGGACATCCCCCAGCATTTT. Its protein product is CASRDIPQHF.

This clone came up a few times. This rearrangement joins TRBV4-1 to TRBJ2-1; the match to TRBD2 covers 13 bases. CDR3 length: 17 amino acids. Germline V gives CDR1 MGHRA, CDR2 YSYEKL. After removal of 4 bases from V and 5 bases from J, the junction contained 8 bases not matched to a gene. DNA of the CDR3: TGCGCCAGCAGCCCCAGGACTAGCGGGAGTACCGACAATGAGCAGTTCTTC. Its protein product is CASSPRTSGSTDNEQFF.